Listed below are T cell receptor beta chains from one sample, sequenced in a study of siplizumab effects on memory and regulatory T cells. Clones were sequenced by immunoSEQ multiplex PCR, and TCRdb holds only the in-frame ones, with some missing. The table has 100,000 or so clones, 93% seen once. Material: CD4+ T cells sorted from blood. The receptors shown here come from a human donor in good health. CDR3s include the opening cysteine and the closing phenylalanine or tryptophan. Fields, in order: V gene, J gene, CDR3 protein.

TRBV6-1	TRBJ2-7	CASSRLARDYEQYF
TRBV2	TRBJ1-4	CASTYPRWSADNNEKLFF
TRBV25-1	TRBJ1-2	CASSDSVQVRGYTF
TRBV4-3	TRBJ2-1	CASSPQGLAPNEQFF
TRBV27	TRBJ1-5	CASSLLGTGSSQPQHF
TRBV7-9	TRBJ2-7	CASSSWDRVDNF
TRBV5-1	TRBJ1-2	CASSLEGGRGYTF
TRBV11-2	TRBJ2-1	CASSPTTRLAGALNEQFF
TRBV7-9	TRBJ1-1	CASSSSSQGARTEAFF
TRBV15	TRBJ2-7	CATSRLIGTGRGEQYF
TRBV25-1	TRBJ1-1	CASMGTGGWTEAFF
TRBV4-2	TRBJ2-5	CASSQVSGGETQYF
TRBV5-1	TRBJ1-2	CASSTEPAGSYGYTF
TRBV6-1	TRBJ1-5	CASNDWEEQPQHF
TRBV6-6	TRBJ2-7	CASSYGRYEQYF
TRBV14	TRBJ1-1	CASSQSGTGSEAFF
TRBV25-1	TRBJ1-4	CASTSLEANEKLFF
TRBV5-1	TRBJ2-1	CASSLARETGRNEQFF
TRBV30	TRBJ2-3	CAWSRVVSTDTQYF
TRBV7-3	TRBJ2-2	CASSSYTGELFF
TRBV14	TRBJ1-1	CASRDRTGANTEAFF
TRBV30	TRBJ1-5	CAWRNSLKGPQHF
TRBV6-6	TRBJ2-1	CASSYSTNEQFF
TRBV30	TRBJ1-2	CAWTSGDGYTF
TRBV6-1	TRBJ2-5	CASSVTGWIETQYF
TRBV19	TRBJ2-1	CASSIGGQRGNNEQFF
TRBV18	TRBJ1-1	CASSLTANTEAFF
TRBV18	TRBJ2-7	CASSPKDRGPYEQYF
TRBV27	TRBJ2-2	CASSLVVRGNTGELFF
TRBV11-2	TRBJ2-7	CASSLDPEGAYEQYF
TRBV7-3	TRBJ2-1	CASSSKRGSNYNEQFF
TRBV7-9	TRBJ1-2	CASSTGQGGPFGYTF
TRBV11-3	TRBJ1-1	CASSLGAGRAFF
TRBV2	TRBJ1-3	CASSESGNTIYF
TRBV4-1	TRBJ2-5	CASSQGPSSSVTQYF
TRBV7-2	TRBJ1-1	CASSSRTGVNTEAFF
TRBV9	TRBJ2-3	CASSVQGPSTDTQYF
TRBV9	TRBJ2-7	CASSVHGAGGSLEQYF
TRBV6-5	TRBJ2-7	CASSKRLSYEQYF
TRBV15	TRBJ1-2	CATRPGQGRGGYTF
TRBV10-3	TRBJ2-7	CAISEGGYEQYF
TRBV7-2	TRBJ1-5	CASSLGGRVGDQPQHF
TRBV18	TRBJ1-3	CASSPGVSGNTIYF
TRBV6-5	TRBJ1-2	CASSLGTGDIYGYTF
TRBV10-3	TRBJ2-7	CATLPPGAYEQYF
TRBV2	TRBJ2-7	CASSAQATIYEQYF
TRBV10-2	TRBJ2-5	CASSEGDRETQYF
TRBV19	TRBJ2-7	CASSTAGGYEQYF
TRBV5-1	TRBJ1-4	CASSLGGSGNEKLFF
TRBV6-1	TRBJ2-2	CASITGLGYTGELFF
TRBV29-1	TRBJ1-6	CGVGRDINSPLHF
TRBV19	TRBJ1-1	CASSPRTGDTEAFF
TRBV19	TRBJ1-2	CATQEGGAYGYTF
TRBV6-6	TRBJ2-3	CASSYSGAGTDTQYF
TRBV30	TRBJ2-3	CAWSVRGGTDTQYF
TRBV9	TRBJ1-4	CASSRDRWDEKLFF
TRBV11-2	TRBJ1-1	CASSLPPTEAFF
TRBV2	TRBJ2-7	CASSYDRGRPYEQYF